Presented here are 27 T cell receptor beta chains from one specimen sequenced in a study of blood T cell repertoires in COVID-19. The protocol was immunoSEQ multiplex PCR, while the TCRdb copy is restricted to in-frame clones and leaves out a portion. The repertoire holds about 64,000 clones, with more than 80% as singletons. Input material: peripheral blood. These receptor sequences come from a woman older than 75 with active COVID-19.

The J gene is TRBJ2-1, the V gene TRBV27; 8 bases are shared with TRBD2. With V trimmed by 2 bases and J by 0 bases, 0 bases remained unmatched. Germline CDR1 and CDR2: MNHEY and SMNVEV (reference sequence). CDR3 length: 15 amino acids. CDR3: CASSLAGGSYNEQFF. The CDR3 DNA reads as TGTGCCAGCAGTTTAGCGGGGGGCTCCTACAATGAGCAGTTCTTC.

The V call is TRBV15, the J call TRBJ1-1; no firm D call. V lost 0 bases and J lost 8, with 10 bases in between. Germline CDR1 LNHNV, CDR2 YYDKDF (reference sequence). There are 13 residues in the CDR3. CDR3 protein: CATSRDQRTEAFF. The CDR3 DNA sequence: TGTGCCACCAGCAGAGATCAGCGTACCGAAGCTTTCTTT.

V and J are TRBV7-6 and TRBJ2-5, with 11 bases matching TRBD1. The germline gives CDR1 SGHVS, CDR2 FNYEAQ. V lost 3 bases and J lost 4; bases outside the gene matches: 7. The CDR3 runs 16 residues. The CDR3 loop reads CASSFLLGTGGETQYF. The CDR3 region has the DNA TGTGCCAGCAGCTTTCTTCTGGGGACAGGGGGAGAGACCCAGTACTTC.

This clone came up once. This chain connects TRBV24-1 to TRBJ2-1; D unresolved. Germline V gene sequence: CDR1 KGHDR, CDR2 SFDVKD. The CDR3 loop spans 11 amino acids. The V gene lost 5 bases and the J gene lost 7 bases, with 5 bases spanning the gap. The CDR3 nucleotides read TGTGCCACCAGTGGTCAGAATGAGCAGTTCTTC. It codes for CATSGQNEQFF.

J is TRBJ2-1 and V is TRBV29-1; 13 positions agree with TRBD2. V gave up 4 bases and J gave up 3 bases; unmatched junction bases: 0. Germline loops: CDR1 SQVTM, CDR2 ANQGSEA. The CDR3 has 14 amino acids. CDR3 protein: CSVGTSGSYNEQFF. The DNA for the CDR3 is TGCAGCGTTGGGACTAGCGGGAGCTACAATGAGCAGTTCTTC.

The rearrangement links TRBV19 to TRBJ2-2; D is possibly TRBD1 (6 bases). V was shortened by 5 bases and J by 6 bases, with 13 bases between the two germline ends. Germline V gene sequence: CDR1 LNHDA, CDR2 SQIVND (reference sequence). The CDR3 length is 14 residues. CDR3 nucleotide sequence: TGTGCCAGTAGTGAAGGACAGAGGCCCGGGGAGCTGTTTTTT. Its protein is CASSEGQRPGELFF.

A single count supports this clone. The V call is TRBV24-1, the J call TRBJ2-2; D call uncertain. Germline V CDR1 and CDR2: KGHDR, SFDVKD. The CDR3 covers 15 residues. The V gene lost 4 bases and the J gene lost 0 bases, with 8 bases spanning the gap. Written as DNA, the CDR3 is TGTGCCACCAGTGAAGTTCCGGCGAACACCGGGGAGCTGTTTTTT. This sequence encodes CATSEVPANTGELFF.

The rearrangement links TRBV5-5 to TRBJ2-5, with 8 nucleotides matching TRBD2. This CDR3 contains 16 residues. J was trimmed by 0 bases and V by 0 bases; bases with no gene match: 4. The germline V gene has CDR1 SGHKS and CDR2 YYEKEE (reference sequence). The CDR3 DNA sequence: TGTGCCAGCAGCTTGGTTCCGGGGGGGAACCAAGAGACCCAGTACTTC. Protein product: CASSLVPGGNQETQYF.

This rearrangement joins TRBV11-2 to TRBJ2-7, with 9 bases identical to TRBD2. CDR3 length: 14 residues. Germline lookup yields CDR1 SGHAT and CDR2 FQNNGV. Trimming took 5 bases from V and 5 from J; bases not matched to a gene: 7. CDR3 region: CASSVSGSSHEQYF. DNA for the CDR3: TGTGCCAGCAGCGTTAGCGGGAGCAGCCACGAGCAGTACTTC.

This rearrangement joins TRBV6-5 to TRBJ2-1; no clear D. The V end was cut by 2 bases, the J end by 4 bases, with 6 bases between. The germline V gene encodes CDR1 MNHEY and CDR2 SVGAGI. This CDR3 has 13 amino acids. CDR3 bases: TGTGCCAGCAGTTACCCCGGGTACAATGAGCAGTTCTTC. This translates into CASSYPGYNEQFF.

The chain combines TRBV5-1 with TRBJ2-7; a weak D match, TRBD1 (5 bases). Trimming left V 5 bases short and J 7 bases short, with 25 bases between. CDR1 and CDR2 (germline): SGHRS, YFSETQ. The CDR3 is made up of 16 amino acids. The CDR3 loop reads CASRQVYGRERMEQYF. Here the CDR3 DNA reads TGCGCCAGCAGGCAGGTATATGGCAGGGAAAGGATGGAGCAGTACTTC.

The CDR3 sequence: CASSLTQSDYEQYV. DNA of the CDR3: TGTGCCAGCAGCTTAACACAGTCAGACTACGAGCAGTACGTC. The chain carries TRBV5-6 and TRBJ2-7; D gene uncertain. Trimming pared 2 bases from V and 3 bases from J, leaving 12 bases between. Germline V CDR1 and CDR2: SGHDT, YYEEEE. This CDR3 is built from 14 residues.

This clone showed up just once. The chain combines TRBV2 with TRBJ1-2; 9 bases are shared with TRBD1. Germline CDR1 is SNHLY and CDR2 is FYNNEI. This CDR3 has 16 residues. V trimming: 1 base; J trimming: 6 bases; junction bases outside the gene matches: 9. The CDR3 is CASSEVSQGARDGYTF. CDR3 sequence (DNA): TGTGCCAGCAGTGAAGTATCACAGGGGGCAAGGGATGGCTACACCTTC.

The chain carries TRBV10-3 and TRBJ2-3; TRBD2 aligns across 8 bases. Germline assignment: CDR1 ENHRY and CDR2 SYGVKD. The junction had 14 bases not matched to a gene; V was cut back by 7 bases and J by 5 bases. This CDR3 is built from 16 residues. CDR3 DNA: TGTGCCATCACAGCATCTATAGCGGGGCTGGGAGATACGCAGTATTTT. It translates to CAITASIAGLGDTQYF.

The chain carries TRBV18 and TRBJ2-4, with TRBD2 matching over 8 bases. The germline gives CDR1 KGHSH, CDR2 LQKENI. The length of the CDR3 is 20 residues. V trimming: 3 bases; J trimming: 0 bases; junction bases outside the gene matches: 16. In nucleotides, the CDR3 is TGTGCCAGCTCACCCCGGGGGTTAGCGGGGATGAAGCTAGCCAAAAACATTCAGTACTTC. Translation gives CASSPRGLAGMKLAKNIQYF.

The V and J genes are TRBV5-1 and TRBJ1-5; 9 nucleotides agree with TRBD1. The CDR3 loop spans 15 amino acids. CDR1 and CDR2 from the germline V gene are SGHRS and YFSETQ. J was trimmed by 4 bases and V by 0 bases; bases with no gene match: 2. Written as DNA, the CDR3 is TGCGCCAGCAGCTTGGGGGGACAGGGTAATCAGCCCCAGCATTTT. It specifies CASSLGGQGNQPQHF. Together with reference TRBV5-1 and TRBJ1-5, the CDR3 gives the full variable domain: KAGVTQTPRYLIKTRGQQVTLSCSPISGHRSVSWYQQTPGQGLQFLFEYFSETQRNKGNFPGRFSGRQFSNSRSEMNVSTLELGDSALYLCASSLGGQGNQPQHFGDGTRLSIL.

The chain combines TRBV4-1 with TRBJ1-2; possibly TRBD1 for D (6 bases). Trimming stripped 4 bases from V and 4 bases from J, with 13 bases between. The V gene's germline CDR1 is MGHRA and CDR2 YSYEKL. CDR3 length equals 14 residues. CDR3 loop: CASSRPTGIYGYTF. The DNA for the CDR3 is TGCGCCAGCAGCCGACCTACAGGGATCTATGGCTACACCTTC.

CDR3 sequence: CASSLEAGGISTDTQYF. CDR3 DNA: TGTGCCAGCAGTTTGGAGGCGGGGGGGATCAGCACAGATACGCAGTATTTT. This chain joins TRBV28 and TRBJ2-3; 9 nucleotides line up with TRBD2. There are 17 residues in the CDR3. V was pared by 3 bases and J by 0 bases, with 7 bases of the junction left unmatched. CDR1 is MDHEN and CDR2 is SYDVKM in the germline V gene.

The V and J genes are TRBV3-1 (or the pseudogene TRBV3-2) and TRBJ1-2; 7 nucleotides match TRBD1. CDR1 is LGHDT and CDR2 is YNNKEL in the germline V gene (reference sequence). After removal of 4 bases from V and 2 bases from J, the junction contained 16 bases not matched to a gene. CDR3 size: 18 residues. CDR3 DNA sequence: TGTGCCAGCAGCCCCACAGGGGTAAGAGGGCTAGCGAACTATGGCTACACCTTC. Residues: CASSPTGVRGLANYGYTF.

V is TRBV9 and J is TRBJ2-1; no firm D call. The CDR3 has 15 amino acids. The germline V gene encodes CDR1 SGDLS and CDR2 YYNGEE. The V and J ends lost 3 bases and 5 bases respectively, with 15 bases between them. The CDR3 is CASSATESPHNEQFF. In DNA, the CDR3 is TGTGCCAGCAGCGCCACAGAGTCCCCCCACAATGAGCAGTTCTTC.

The chain is built from TRBV5-6 and TRBJ1-4, with unresolved D. The CDR3 loop spans 13 amino acids. Per germline, CDR1 SGHDT and CDR2 YYEEEE. Trimming shortened V by 2 bases and J by 4 bases, and 6 bases separated the two germline ends. DNA for the CDR3: TGTGCCAGCAGCTTCGGGGTTAATGAAAAACTGTTTTTT. Amino acids: CASSFGVNEKLFF.

The V and J genes are TRBV5-6 and TRBJ1-1; 8 nucleotides align to TRBD1. V was clipped by 5 bases and J by 4 bases; unmatched bases: 4. Per the germline V gene, CDR1 is SGHDT and CDR2 is YYEEEE. The CDR3 runs to 13 residues. The CDR3 sequence: CASRPTGGTEAFF. DNA for the CDR3: TGTGCCAGCAGACCTACAGGGGGCACTGAAGCTTTCTTT.

This sequence joins TRBV2 and TRBJ2-5, with TRBD1 identical over 7 bases. Losses at the gene ends were 7 bases for V and 2 bases for J; bases not matched to a gene: 7. Germline values: CDR1 SNHLY, CDR2 FYNNEI. The CDR3 length is 14 residues. CDR3 region: CASKRQGGQETQYF. CDR3 bases: TGTGCCAGCAAACGACAGGGTGGGCAAGAGACCCAGTACTTC.

The gene calls are TRBV7-9 and TRBJ2-2; D possibly corresponds to TRBD2 (7 bases). CDR3 length: 15 residues. In germline, CDR1 is SEHNR, CDR2 FQNEAQ (reference sequence). The V end was cut by 8 bases, the J end by 5 bases, with 18 bases between. CDR3 sequence reads: CASAWGGPGTGELFF. The CDR3 DNA reads as TGTGCCAGCGCGTGGGGGGGCCCGGGGACCGGGGAGCTGTTTTTT.

The chain joins TRBV10-3 to TRBJ2-5, with TRBD2 matching 8 bases. The CDR3 spans 15 residues. J gave up 4 bases and V 4 bases, and 8 bases lay outside the gene matches. Germline assignment: CDR1 ENHRY and CDR2 SYGVKD. CDR3 sequence: CAISVATSGPETQYF. DNA of the CDR3: TGTGCCATCAGTGTAGCTACTAGCGGTCCAGAGACCCAGTACTTC.

This clone was counted once. V usage is TRBV11-2 and J usage is TRBJ1-5; maybe TRBD1 (5 bases). The germline V and J ends were trimmed by 5 bases and 5 bases, with 10 bases remaining between them. The germline V gene has CDR1 SGHAT and CDR2 FQNNGV. This CDR3 region has 13 residues. CDR3 DNA: TGTGCCAGCAGCCGACAGCTTTATCAGCCCCAGCATTTT. Amino acids: CASSRQLYQPQHF.

The V call is TRBV7-6, the J call TRBJ2-1; 12 bases are a match to TRBD2. Germline lookup yields CDR1 SGHVS and CDR2 FNYEAQ. J gave up 5 bases and V 1 base, and 15 bases lay outside the gene matches. The CDR3 is 20 residues long. The CDR3: CASSLGGYGILAGGNNEQFF. The CDR3 nucleotides are TGTGCCAGCAGCTTAGGAGGATATGGGATACTAGCGGGAGGCAACAATGAGCAGTTCTTC.